These 7 T cell receptor beta chains were sequenced from one sample in a study of cytomegalovirus exposure and HLA in healthy donors. Assay used: immunoSEQ multiplex PCR; TCRdb lists only in-frame clones, some missing. This table holds approximately 150,000 clones, around four fifths found once. What was sequenced was PBMCs. The receptors here all came from a man under 40 in good health and CMV-seropositive.

CDR3 sequence: CASSPGQGGAYGYTF. In DNA, the CDR3 is TGCGCCAGCAGCCCTGGACAGGGGGGCGCCTATGGCTACACCTTC. The chain couples TRBV5-1 to TRBJ1-2; 10 bases map to TRBD1. The trim removed 4 bases at V and 4 bases at J, leaving 7 bases unmatched. Germline V gene lookup returns CDR1 SGHRS and CDR2 YFSETQ. The CDR3 runs to 15 residues. Supplemented by reference TRBV5-1 and TRBJ1-2, the full variable domain reads KAGVTQTPRYLIKTRGQQVTLSCSPISGHRSVSWYQQTPGQGLQFLFEYFSETQRNKGNFPGRFSGRQFSNSRSEMNVSTLELGDSALYLCASSPGQGGAYGYTFGSGTRLTVV.

Concerning this clone itself: At one end the junction does not follow the germline gene, possibly because of a read error. The chain has TRBV4-1 and TRBJ1-1; weak D call: TRBD1 (5 bases). From germline, CDR1 is MGHRA and CDR2 YSYEKL. This CDR3 is 14 amino acids long. The CDR3: CASSQGHQNTEAFF. In DNA, the CDR3 is TGTGCCAGCAGCCAAGGACATCAGAACACTGAAGCTTTCTTT.

The chain links TRBV7-6 to TRBJ2-3; no clear D. The CDR3 is 16 residues long. V gave up 0 bases and J gave up 0 bases, with 10 bases separating them. Germline CDR1 SGHVS, CDR2 FNYEAQ. The CDR3 sequence: CASSLAITVSTDTQYF. The CDR3 DNA reads TGTGCCAGCAGCTTAGCGATTACAGTTAGCACAGATACGCAGTATTTT. The variable domain in full, with the rest retrieved from reference TRBV7-6 and TRBJ2-3, is GAGVSQSPRYKVTKRGQDVALRCDPISGHVSLYWYRQALGQGPEFLTYFNYEAQQDKSGLPNDRFSAERPEGSISTLTIQRTEQRDSAMYRCASSLAITVSTDTQYFGPGTRLTVL.

Remarks on this clone: Mismatch with germline at one junction end may stem from a read error. The rearrangement uses TRBV7-7 and TRBJ2-7, with no clear D. In germline, CDR1 is SSHAT, CDR2 FNYEAQ (reference sequence). This CDR3 comprises 14 residues. The CDR3 loop reads CASSLGLSTYEQYF. The CDR3 DNA sequence: TGTGCTAGCAGCTTAGGTCTGTCTACCTACGAGCAGTACTTC.

The V gene is TRBV19, the J gene TRBJ1-3; tentative D call: TRBD1 (5 bases). Germline V gene data show CDR1 as LNHDA and CDR2 as SQIVND (reference sequence). V was pared by 5 bases and J by 0 bases, with 11 bases between. There are 15 residues in the CDR3. The CDR3 spells CASSLGHLSGNTIYF. Here the CDR3 DNA reads TGTGCCAGTAGTCTAGGACACCTCTCTGGAAACACCATATATTTT.

The J gene is TRBJ1-1, the V gene TRBV11-2, with a possible D match to TRBD1 (5 bases). Germline values: CDR1 SGHAT, CDR2 FQNNGV. Trimming cost V 3 bases and J 6 bases, with 11 bases left between them. CDR3 length: 13 amino acids. The CDR3 here is CASSFGGTPEAFF. In DNA form, the CDR3 reads TGTGCCAGCAGCTTCGGGGGAACCCCTGAAGCTTTCTTT.

The V and J genes are TRBV2 and TRBJ2-2, with 9 bases fitting TRBD1. V lost 6 bases, J lost 1 base, and 3 bases stayed unmatched. Germline V gene data show CDR1 as SNHLY and CDR2 as FYNNEI. The CDR3 is 15 residues long. This chain's CDR3 is CASRRQGGNTGELFF. DNA of the CDR3: TGTGCCAGCAGGCGACAGGGGGGGAACACCGGGGAGCTGTTTTTT.